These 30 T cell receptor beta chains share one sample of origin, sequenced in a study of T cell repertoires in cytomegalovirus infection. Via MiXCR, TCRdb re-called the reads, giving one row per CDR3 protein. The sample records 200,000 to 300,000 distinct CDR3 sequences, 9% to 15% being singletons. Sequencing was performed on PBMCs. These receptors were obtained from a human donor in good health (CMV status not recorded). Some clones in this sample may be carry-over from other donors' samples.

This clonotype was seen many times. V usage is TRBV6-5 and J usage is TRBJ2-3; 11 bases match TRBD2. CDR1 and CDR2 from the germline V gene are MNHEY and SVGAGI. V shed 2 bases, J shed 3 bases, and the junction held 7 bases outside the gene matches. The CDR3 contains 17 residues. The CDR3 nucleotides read TGTGCCAGCAGTTACGGAGCGGGGACTAGCGGAACAGATACGCAGTATTTT. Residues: CASSYGAGTSGTDTQYF.

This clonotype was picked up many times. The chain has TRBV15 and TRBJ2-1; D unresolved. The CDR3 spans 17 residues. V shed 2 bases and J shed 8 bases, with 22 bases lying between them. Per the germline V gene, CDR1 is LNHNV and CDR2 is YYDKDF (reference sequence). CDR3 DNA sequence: TGTGCCACCAGCAGACGAACCGGTTTGGGTGGTGGTGATGAGCAGTTCTTC. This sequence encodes CATSRRTGLGGGDEQFF.

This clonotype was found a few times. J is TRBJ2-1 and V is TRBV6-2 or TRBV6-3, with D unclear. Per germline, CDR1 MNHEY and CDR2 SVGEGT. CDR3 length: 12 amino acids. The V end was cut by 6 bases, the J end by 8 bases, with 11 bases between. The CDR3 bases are TGTGCCAGCAGCCACAGCGTCGATGAGCAGTTCTTC. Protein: CASSHSVDEQFF.

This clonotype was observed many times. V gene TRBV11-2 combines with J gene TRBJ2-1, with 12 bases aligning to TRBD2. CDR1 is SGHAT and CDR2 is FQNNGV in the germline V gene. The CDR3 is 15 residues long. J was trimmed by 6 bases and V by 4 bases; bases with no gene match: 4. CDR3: CASSSTSGRSNEQFF. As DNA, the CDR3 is TGTGCCAGCAGCTCCACTAGCGGGAGGAGCAATGAGCAGTTCTTC.

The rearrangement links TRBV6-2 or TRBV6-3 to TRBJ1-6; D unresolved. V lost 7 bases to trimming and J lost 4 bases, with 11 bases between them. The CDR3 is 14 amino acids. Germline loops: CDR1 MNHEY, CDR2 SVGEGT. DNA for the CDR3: TGTGCCAGCAAAAAGACGGCATATAATTCACCCCTCCACTTT. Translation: CASKKTAYNSPLHF.

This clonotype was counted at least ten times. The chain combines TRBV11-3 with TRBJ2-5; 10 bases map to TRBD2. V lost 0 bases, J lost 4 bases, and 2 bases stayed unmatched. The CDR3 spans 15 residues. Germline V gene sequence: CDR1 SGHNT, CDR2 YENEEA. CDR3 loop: CASSLEAGGGETQYF. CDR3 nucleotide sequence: TGTGCCAGCAGCTTAGAAGCGGGAGGGGGAGAGACCCAGTACTTC.

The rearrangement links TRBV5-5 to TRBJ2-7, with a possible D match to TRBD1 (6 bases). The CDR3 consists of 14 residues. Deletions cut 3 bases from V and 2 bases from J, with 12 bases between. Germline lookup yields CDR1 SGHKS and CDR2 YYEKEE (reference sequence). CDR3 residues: CASSSTGTPYEQYF. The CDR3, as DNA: TGTGCCAGCAGCTCTACCGGGACACCCTACGAGCAGTACTTC. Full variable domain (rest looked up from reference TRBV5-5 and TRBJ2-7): DAGVTQSPTHLIKTRGQQVTLRCSPISGHKSVSWYQQVLGQGPQFIFQYYEKEERGRGNFPDRFSARQFPNYSSELNVNALLLGDSALYLCASSSTGTPYEQYFGPGTRLTVT.

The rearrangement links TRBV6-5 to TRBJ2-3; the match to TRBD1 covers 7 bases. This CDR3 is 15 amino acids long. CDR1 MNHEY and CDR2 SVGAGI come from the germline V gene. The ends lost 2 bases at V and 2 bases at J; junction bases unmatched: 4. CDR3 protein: CASSYRGQLTDTQYF. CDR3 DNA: TGTGCCAGCAGTTACCGGGGACAGCTCACAGATACGCAGTATTTT.

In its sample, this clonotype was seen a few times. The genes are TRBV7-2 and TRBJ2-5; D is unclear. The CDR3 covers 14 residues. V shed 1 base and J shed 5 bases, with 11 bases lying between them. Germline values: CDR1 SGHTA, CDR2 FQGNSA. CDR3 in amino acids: CASSLGSPPETQYF. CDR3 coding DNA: TGTGCCAGCAGCTTAGGTAGTCCTCCTGAGACCCAGTACTTC.

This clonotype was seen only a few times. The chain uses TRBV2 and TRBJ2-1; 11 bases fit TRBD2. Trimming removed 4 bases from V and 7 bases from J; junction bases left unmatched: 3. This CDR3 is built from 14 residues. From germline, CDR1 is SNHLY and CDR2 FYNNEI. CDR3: CASSGLAGLNEQFF. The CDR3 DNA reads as TGTGCCAGCAGTGGACTAGCGGGACTTAATGAGCAGTTCTTC.

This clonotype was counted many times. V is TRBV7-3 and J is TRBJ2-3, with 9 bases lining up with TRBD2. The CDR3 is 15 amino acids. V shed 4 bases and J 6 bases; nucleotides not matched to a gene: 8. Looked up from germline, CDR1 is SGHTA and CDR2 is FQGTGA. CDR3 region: CASSSSGASWDTQYF. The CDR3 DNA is TGTGCCAGCAGCTCTAGCGGGGCGAGTTGGGATACGCAGTATTTT.

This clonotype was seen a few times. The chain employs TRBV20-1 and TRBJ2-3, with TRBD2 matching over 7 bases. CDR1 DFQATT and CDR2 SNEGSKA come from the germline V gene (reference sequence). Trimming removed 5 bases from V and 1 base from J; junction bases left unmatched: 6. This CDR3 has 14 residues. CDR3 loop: CSASGGGGTDTQYF. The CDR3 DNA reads TGCAGTGCTTCGGGGGGAGGGGGCACAGATACGCAGTATTTT.

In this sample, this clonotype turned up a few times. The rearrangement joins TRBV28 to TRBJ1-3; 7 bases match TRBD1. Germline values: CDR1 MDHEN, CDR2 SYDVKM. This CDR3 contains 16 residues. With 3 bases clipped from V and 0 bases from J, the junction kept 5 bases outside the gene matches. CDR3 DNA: TGTGCCAGCAGTTTGGGACAGCTACCCTCTGGAAACACCATATATTTT. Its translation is CASSLGQLPSGNTIYF.

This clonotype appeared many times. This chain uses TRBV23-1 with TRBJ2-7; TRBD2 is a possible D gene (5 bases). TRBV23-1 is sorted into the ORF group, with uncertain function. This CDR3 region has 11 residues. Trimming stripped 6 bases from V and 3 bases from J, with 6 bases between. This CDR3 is CASRLDYEQYF. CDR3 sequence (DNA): TGCGCCAGCAGACTAGACTACGAGCAGTACTTC.

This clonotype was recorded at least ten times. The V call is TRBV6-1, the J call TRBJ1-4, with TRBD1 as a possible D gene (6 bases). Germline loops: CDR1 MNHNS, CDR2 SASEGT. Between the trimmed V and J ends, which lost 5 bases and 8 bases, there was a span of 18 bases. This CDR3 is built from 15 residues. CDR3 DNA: TGTGCCAGCAGTTCCCTACAGGGAATTGAGGAAAAACTGTTTTTT. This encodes CASSSLQGIEEKLFF.

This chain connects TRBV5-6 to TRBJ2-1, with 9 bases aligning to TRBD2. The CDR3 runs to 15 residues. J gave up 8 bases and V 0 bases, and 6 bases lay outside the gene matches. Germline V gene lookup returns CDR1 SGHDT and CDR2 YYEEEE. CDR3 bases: TGTGCCAGCAGCTTGGGGGCGGGAGGGCCCCATGAGCAGTTCTTC. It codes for CASSLGAGGPHEQFF. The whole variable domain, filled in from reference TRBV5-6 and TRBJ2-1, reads DAGVTQSPTHLIKTRGQQVTLRCSPKSGHDTVSWYQQALGQGPQFIFQYYEEEERQRGNFPDRFSGHQFPNYSSELNVNALLLGDSALYLCASSLGAGGPHEQFFGPGTRLTVL.

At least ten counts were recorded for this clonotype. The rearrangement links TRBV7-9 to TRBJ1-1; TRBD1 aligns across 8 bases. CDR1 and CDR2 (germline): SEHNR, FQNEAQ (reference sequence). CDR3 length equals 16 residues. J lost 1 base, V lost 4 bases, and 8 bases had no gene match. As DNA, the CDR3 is TGTGCCAGCAGCTCAGACTCAGGGGGCGCGAACACTGAAGCTTTCTTT. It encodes CASSSDSGGANTEAFF.

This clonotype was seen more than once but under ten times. This chain's CDR3 is CASRQQGGGGYTF. Written as DNA, the CDR3 is TGTGCCAGCAGACAGCAGGGGGGAGGGGGCTACACCTTC. The rearrangement links TRBV6-5 to TRBJ1-2; 7 bases are a match to TRBD1. Germline CDR1 reads MNHEY; CDR2 reads SVGAGI. Trimming took 6 bases from V and 8 from J; bases not matched to a gene: 9. This CDR3 comprises 13 residues.

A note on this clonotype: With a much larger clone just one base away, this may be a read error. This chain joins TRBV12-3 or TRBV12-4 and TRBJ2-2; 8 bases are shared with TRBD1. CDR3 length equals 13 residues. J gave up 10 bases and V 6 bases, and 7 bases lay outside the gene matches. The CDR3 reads CASRLQGGKELFF. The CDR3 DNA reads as TGTGCCAGCAGGCTACAGGGGGGAAAGGAGCTGTTTTTT.

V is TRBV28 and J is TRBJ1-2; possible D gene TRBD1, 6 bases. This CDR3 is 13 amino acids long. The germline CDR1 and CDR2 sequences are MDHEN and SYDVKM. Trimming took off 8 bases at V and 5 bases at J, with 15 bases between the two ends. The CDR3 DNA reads TGTGCCAGCGGTACAGGGAGACGGTATGGCTACACCTTC. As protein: CASGTGRRYGYTF.

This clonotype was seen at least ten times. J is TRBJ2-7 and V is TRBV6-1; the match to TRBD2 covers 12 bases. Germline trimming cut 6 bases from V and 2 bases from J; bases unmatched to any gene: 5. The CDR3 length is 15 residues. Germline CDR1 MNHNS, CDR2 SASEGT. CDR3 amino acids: CASSPGTSGPYEQYF. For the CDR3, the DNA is TGTGCCAGCAGCCCCGGGACTAGCGGGCCCTACGAGCAGTACTTC.

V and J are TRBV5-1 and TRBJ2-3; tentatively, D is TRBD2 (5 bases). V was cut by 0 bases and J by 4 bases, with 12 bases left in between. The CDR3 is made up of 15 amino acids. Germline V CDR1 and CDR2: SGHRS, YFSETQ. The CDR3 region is CASSLVGSNSDTQYF. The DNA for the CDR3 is TGCGCCAGCAGCTTGGTGGGGAGCAATTCAGATACGCAGTATTTT.

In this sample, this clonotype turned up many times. CDR3: CSAPGGGREETQYF. The CDR3 DNA follows: TGCAGTGCCCCGGGGGGCGGGAGAGAAGAGACCCAGTACTTC. This sequence joins TRBV20-1 and TRBJ2-5, with a tentative D call TRBD2 (7 bases). The V end lost 6 bases, the J end lost 3 bases, and 17 bases lay between the germline ends. From germline, CDR1 is DFQATT and CDR2 SNEGSKA (reference sequence). The CDR3 covers 14 residues.

CDR3 in amino acids: CASSSGGGNSPLHF. The CDR3 DNA sequence: TGTGCCAGCAGTTCAGGGGGGGGTAATTCACCCCTCCACTTT. V usage is TRBV28 and J usage is TRBJ1-6, with 7 nucleotides matching TRBD1. Germline CDR1 is MDHEN and CDR2 is SYDVKM. This CDR3 is built from 14 residues. The V gene end was trimmed by 4 bases and the J gene end by 6 bases; junction bases not matched to a gene: 3.

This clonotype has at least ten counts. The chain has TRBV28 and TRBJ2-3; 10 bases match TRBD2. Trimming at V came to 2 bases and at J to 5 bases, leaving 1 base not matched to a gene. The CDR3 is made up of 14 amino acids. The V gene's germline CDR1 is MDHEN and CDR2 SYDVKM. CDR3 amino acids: CASSLPSGGDTQYF. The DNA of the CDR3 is TGTGCCAGCAGTTTACCTAGCGGGGGAGATACGCAGTATTTT.

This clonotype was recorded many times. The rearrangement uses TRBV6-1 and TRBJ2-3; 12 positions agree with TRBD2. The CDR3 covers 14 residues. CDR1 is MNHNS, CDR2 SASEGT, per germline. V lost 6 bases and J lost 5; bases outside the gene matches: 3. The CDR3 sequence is CASSLLAGGDTQYF. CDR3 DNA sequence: TGTGCCAGCAGCCTACTAGCGGGGGGAGATACGCAGTATTTT.

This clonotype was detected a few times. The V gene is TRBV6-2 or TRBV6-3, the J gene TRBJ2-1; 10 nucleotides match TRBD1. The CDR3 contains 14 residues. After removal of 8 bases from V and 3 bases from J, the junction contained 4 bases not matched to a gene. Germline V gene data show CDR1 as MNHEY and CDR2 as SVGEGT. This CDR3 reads CASRWTGGYNEQFF. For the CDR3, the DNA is TGTGCCAGCCGCTGGACAGGGGGCTACAATGAGCAGTTCTTC.

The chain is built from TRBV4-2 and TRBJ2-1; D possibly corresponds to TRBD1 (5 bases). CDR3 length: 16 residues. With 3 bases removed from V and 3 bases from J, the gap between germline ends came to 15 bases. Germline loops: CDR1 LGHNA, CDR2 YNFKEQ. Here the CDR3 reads CASSHPDQGLYNEQFF. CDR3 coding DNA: TGTGCCAGCAGCCATCCCGACCAGGGCCTCTACAATGAGCAGTTCTTC.

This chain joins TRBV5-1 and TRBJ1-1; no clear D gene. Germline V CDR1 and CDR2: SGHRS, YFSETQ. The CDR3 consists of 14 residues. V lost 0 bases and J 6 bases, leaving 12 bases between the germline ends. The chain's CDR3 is CASSLERGRSEAFF. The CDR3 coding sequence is TGCGCCAGCAGCTTGGAGCGGGGAAGGTCTGAAGCTTTCTTT.

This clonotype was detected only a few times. CDR3 sequence (DNA): TGCAGTGCTTCTGGACAGGGGGCTGATAATTCACCCCTCCACTTT. Translating it yields CSASGQGADNSPLHF. V is TRBV20-1 and J is TRBJ1-6, with TRBD1 matching over 11 bases. V dropped 5 bases and J dropped 5; count of bases not matched to a gene: 5. CDR1 is DFQATT, CDR2 SNEGSKA, per germline (reference sequence). The CDR3 contains 15 residues.